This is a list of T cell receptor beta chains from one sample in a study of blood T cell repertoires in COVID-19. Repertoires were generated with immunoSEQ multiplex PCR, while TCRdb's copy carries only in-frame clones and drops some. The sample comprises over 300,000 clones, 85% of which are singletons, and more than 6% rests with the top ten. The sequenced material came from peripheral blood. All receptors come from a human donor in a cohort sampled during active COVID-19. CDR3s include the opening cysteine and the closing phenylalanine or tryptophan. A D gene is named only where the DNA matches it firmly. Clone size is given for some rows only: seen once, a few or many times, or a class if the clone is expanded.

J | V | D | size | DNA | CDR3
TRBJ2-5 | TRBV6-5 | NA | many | TGTGCCAGCAGCCACAGGGCTGAGACCCAGTACTTC | CASSHRAETQYF
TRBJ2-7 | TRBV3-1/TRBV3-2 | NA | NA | TGTGCCAGCAGCCAAGCGGGGGATGGTTACGAGCAGTACTTC | CASSQAGDGYEQYF
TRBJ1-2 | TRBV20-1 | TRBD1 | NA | TGCAGTGCTGGGACAGGGTTTGGCTACACCTTC | CSAGTGFGYTF
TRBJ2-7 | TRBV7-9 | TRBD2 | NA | TGTGCCAGCAGCTCCTCCGGGACTAGCGAATACGAGCAGTACTTC | CASSSSGTSEYEQYF
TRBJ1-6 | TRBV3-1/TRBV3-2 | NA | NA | TGTGCCAGCAGCCCGCGATGGCGGTTCTCCTATAATTCACCCCTCCACTTT | CASSPRWRFSYNSPLHF
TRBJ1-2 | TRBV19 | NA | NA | TGTGCCAGTAGTATGGGAGGGAGGTATGGCTACACCTTC | CASSMGGRYGYTF
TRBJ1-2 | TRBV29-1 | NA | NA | TGCAGCGTTGAACCAGTCCCCTATGGCTACACCTTC | CSVEPVPYGYTF
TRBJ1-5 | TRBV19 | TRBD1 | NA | TGTGCCAGTACCACAGGGGTTTGGAGCAATCAGCCCCAGCATTTT | CASTTGVWSNQPQHF
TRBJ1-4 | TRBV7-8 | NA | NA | TGTGCCAGCAGCTTACTAGGGAGGGGCACAACTAATGAAAAACTGTTTTTT | CASSLLGRGTTNEKLFF
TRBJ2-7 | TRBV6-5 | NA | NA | TGTGCCAGCGGGACTCGGACTATTTCTGAGTACTTC | CASGTRTISEYF
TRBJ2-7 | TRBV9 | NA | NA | TGTGCCAGCAGCGTAGCTACTGGAATGAGAGGGGGAGTCGAGCAGTACTTC | CASSVATGMRGGVEQYF
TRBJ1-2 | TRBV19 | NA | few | TGTGCCAGTAGTATAAGGGAGAGCTACACCTTC | CASSIRESYTF
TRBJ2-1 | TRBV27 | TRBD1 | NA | TGTGCCAGCAGGGGAACAGGGGTTGTTTACAATGAGCAGTTCTTC | CASRGTGVVYNEQFF
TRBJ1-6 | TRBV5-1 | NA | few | TGCGCCAGCAGCTTTGACAGGCAGGGCTCACCCCTCCACTTT | CASSFDRQGSPLHF
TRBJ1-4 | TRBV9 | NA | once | TGTGCCAGCAGCGTAGGGAGTTTCGGATCTGGTGAAAAACTGTTTTTT | CASSVGSFGSGEKLFF
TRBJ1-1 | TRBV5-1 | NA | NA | TGCGCCAGCAGCTTTCAGTGGAACACTGAAGCTTTCTTT | CASSFQWNTEAFF
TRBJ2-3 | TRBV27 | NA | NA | TGTGCCAGCAGTTTGCGGGGTATCACAGATACGCAGTATTTT | CASSLRGITDTQYF
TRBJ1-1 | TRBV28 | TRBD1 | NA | TGTGCCAGCAGTTTAAGGGGGACAGGGATAGCGAACACTGAAGCTTTCTTT | CASSLRGTGIANTEAFF
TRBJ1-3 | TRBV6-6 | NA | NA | TGTGCCAGCAGGTCCTCGTTATCTGGAAACACCATATATTTT | CASRSSLSGNTIYF
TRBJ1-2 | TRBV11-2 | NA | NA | TGTGCCAGCAGCCCCTTCGTCGGAGAGAACTATGGCTACACCTTC | CASSPFVGENYGYTF
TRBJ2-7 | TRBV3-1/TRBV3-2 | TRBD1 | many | TGTGCCAGCAGCCTCGGCCGGGACAGGGAAGGGTACGAGCAGTACTTC | CASSLGRDREGYEQYF
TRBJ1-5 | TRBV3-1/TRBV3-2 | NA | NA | TGTGCCAGCAGCCCTCCGGGGGTCGGGGACCAGCCCCAGCATTTT | CASSPPGVGDQPQHF
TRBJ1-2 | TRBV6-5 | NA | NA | TGTGCCAGCAGCCCCCCCCAGGGGAAGGGTGGCTACACCTTC | CASSPPQGKGGYTF
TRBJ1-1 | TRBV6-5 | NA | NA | TGTGCCAGCAGTTACTCAAGGGGCAACACTGAAGCTTTCTTT | CASSYSRGNTEAFF
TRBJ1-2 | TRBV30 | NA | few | TGTGCCTGGAGTGTAGTGGGGGCACATGGCTACACCTTC | CAWSVVGAHGYTF
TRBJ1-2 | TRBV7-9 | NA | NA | TGTGCCAGCAGCTTAGCGCCAAGCACCGGCTACACCTTC | CASSLAPSTGYTF
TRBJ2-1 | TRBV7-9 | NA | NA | TGTGCCAGCAGCCCTAAGAGCTCCTACAATGAGCAGTTCTTC | CASSPKSSYNEQFF
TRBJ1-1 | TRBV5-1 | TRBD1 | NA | TGCGCCAGCAGCACGGGACAGGGGACAACTGAAGCTTTCTTT | CASSTGQGTTEAFF
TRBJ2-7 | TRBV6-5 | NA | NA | TGTGCCAGCAGTCCCGGGGACCTGAGGGGGGAGCAGTACTTC | CASSPGDLRGEQYF
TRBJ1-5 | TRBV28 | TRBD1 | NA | TGTGCCAGCAGCAGCACCAGGAGACAGGGAAGCAATCAGCCCCAGCATTTT | CASSSTRRQGSNQPQHF
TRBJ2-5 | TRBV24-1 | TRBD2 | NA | TGTGCCACCAGTGAGCCCCTAGCGGCTGACCTCGAGACCCAGTACTTC | CATSEPLAADLETQYF
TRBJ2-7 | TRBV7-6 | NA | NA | TGTGCCAGCAGTCCACGATTATCGGGACACCTCTACGAGCAGTACTTC | CASSPRLSGHLYEQYF
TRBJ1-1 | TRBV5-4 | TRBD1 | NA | TGTGCCAGCAGCGAGGACAGGAGGACTGAAGCTTTCTTT | CASSEDRRTEAFF
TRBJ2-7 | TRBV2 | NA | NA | TGTGCCGGGGGGGCCACCTACGAGCAGTACTTC | CAGGATYEQYF
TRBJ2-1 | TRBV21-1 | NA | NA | TGTGCCAGCAGCAAACCCCCCATTGACAGGGCCTACAATGAGCAGTTCTTC | CASSKPPIDRAYNEQFF
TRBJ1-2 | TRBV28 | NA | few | TGTGCCAGCAGCCTGAATGGGGGGTTTGGGGCCTATGGCTACACCTTC | CASSLNGGFGAYGYTF
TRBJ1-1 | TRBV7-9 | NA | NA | TGTGCCAGCAGCTTACAGGGCATGAACACTGAAGCTTTCTTT | CASSLQGMNTEAFF
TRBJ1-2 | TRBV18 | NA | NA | TGTGCCAGCTCACCACGAGGGATTAGGGATGGGGGCTACACCTTC | CASSPRGIRDGGYTF
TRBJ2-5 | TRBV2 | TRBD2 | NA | TGTGCCAGCAGCCGCGGGGGGGGACGCGGGATAGAGACCCAGTACTTC | CASSRGGGRGIETQYF
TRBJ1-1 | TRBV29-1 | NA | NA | TGCAGCCTCAAACCCGGGGTGACTGAAGCTTTCTTT | CSLKPGVTEAFF
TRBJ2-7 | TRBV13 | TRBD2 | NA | TGTGCCAGCAGCATTAGCGGGGGGGTTCTCGAGCAGTACTTC | CASSISGGVLEQYF
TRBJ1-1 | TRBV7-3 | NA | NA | TGTGCCAGCAGCGCCAAAACCTACCAGGGCACTGAAGCTTTCTTT | CASSAKTYQGTEAFF
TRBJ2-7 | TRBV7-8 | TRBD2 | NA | TGTGCCAGCAGCCCGTCAACTAGCGCGAGCTCCTACGAGCAGTACTTC | CASSPSTSASSYEQYF
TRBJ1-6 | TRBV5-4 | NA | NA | TGTGCCAGCAGCTTGCTCCTGACAGGCACTAATTCACCCCTCCACTTT | CASSLLLTGTNSPLHF
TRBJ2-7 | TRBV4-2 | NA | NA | TGTGCCAGCAGCCCCGGGGAAACGGGCTCCTACGAGCAGTACTTC | CASSPGETGSYEQYF
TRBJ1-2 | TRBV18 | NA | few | TGTGCCAGCTCACCAAGCCAGGGCAGTACGAACTATGGCTACACCTTC | CASSPSQGSTNYGYTF
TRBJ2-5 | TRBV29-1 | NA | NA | TGCAGCGTTGAGATAGGGGCACAAGAGACCCAGTACTTC | CSVEIGAQETQYF
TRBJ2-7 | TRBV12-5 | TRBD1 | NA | TGTGCTAGTGGTTTGGTAATTCCGGGACAGGTCTACGAGCAGTACTTC | CASGLVIPGQVYEQYF
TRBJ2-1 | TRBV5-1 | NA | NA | TGCGCCAGCAGCCCCCCGACTGGTGAGCAGTTCTTC | CASSPPTGEQFF
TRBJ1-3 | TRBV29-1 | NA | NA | TGCAGCGTTGAATTAGGGGGGGCTGGAAACACCATATATTTT | CSVELGGAGNTIYF
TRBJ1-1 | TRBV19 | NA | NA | TGTGCCAGTAGTAGTGTGCGGGTGTACACTGAAGCTTTCTTT | CASSSVRVYTEAFF
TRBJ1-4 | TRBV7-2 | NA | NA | TGTGCCAGCAGCTTAGGGGGACAACAATTAGAAAAACTGTTTTTT | CASSLGGQQLEKLFF
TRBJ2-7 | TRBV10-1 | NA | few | TGCGCCAGCAGTGAGTCGTTACAGGGCCGTAACGAGCAGTACTTC | CASSESLQGRNEQYF
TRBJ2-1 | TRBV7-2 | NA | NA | TGTGCCAGCAGCCCCCTCGTTTCTTACAATGAGCAGTTCTTC | CASSPLVSYNEQFF